This T cell receptor beta chain was identified in a study of shared clonotypes between healthy human individuals. Sequencing was performed with immunoSEQ multiplex PCR; in TCRdb, only in-frame clones are kept and a portion is missing. Here the sample spans more than 1 million clones, 75% to 85% being singletons. This CDR3 is built from 16 residues. J lost 2 bases, V lost 5 bases, and 8 bases had no gene match. CDR1 and CDR2 (germline): SGHNT, YYREEE (reference sequence). The receptor comes from a man aged 18 to 29 in good health. Some clones in this sample may be carry-over from other donors' samples. The rearrangement links TRBV5-4 to TRBJ2-2; 8 nucleotides align to TRBD2. Sequencing was done on a sample of memory CD4+ T cells from PBMCs. The subset: CD45RA-negative fraction. CDR3: CASRSQAGANTGELFF. The CDR3 nucleotides are TGTGCCAGCAGATCACAAGCGGGAGCTAACACCGGGGAGCTGTTTTTT. Using reference TRBV5-4 and TRBJ2-2 for the parts outside the CDR3, the full variable domain is ETGVTQSPTHLIKTRGQQVTLRCSSQSGHNTVSWYQQALGQGPQFIFQYYREEENGRGNFPPRFSGLQFPNYSSELNVNALELDDSALYLCASRSQAGANTGELFFGEGSRLTVL.